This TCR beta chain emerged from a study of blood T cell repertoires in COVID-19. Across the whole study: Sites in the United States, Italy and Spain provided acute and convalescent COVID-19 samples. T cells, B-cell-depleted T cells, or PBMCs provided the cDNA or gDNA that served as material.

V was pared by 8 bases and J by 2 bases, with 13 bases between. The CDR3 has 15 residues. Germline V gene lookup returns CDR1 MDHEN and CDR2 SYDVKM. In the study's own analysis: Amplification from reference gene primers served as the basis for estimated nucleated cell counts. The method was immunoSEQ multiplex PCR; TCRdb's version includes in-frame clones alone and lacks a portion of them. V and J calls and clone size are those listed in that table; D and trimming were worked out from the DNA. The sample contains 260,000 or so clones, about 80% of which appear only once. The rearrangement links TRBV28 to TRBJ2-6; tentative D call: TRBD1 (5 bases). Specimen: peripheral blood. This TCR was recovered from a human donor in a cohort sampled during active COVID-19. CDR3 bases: TGTGCCAGCCGAAAAGGGGTGGCTGGGGCCAACGTCCTGACTTTC. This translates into CASRKGVAGANVLTF.